This T cell receptor beta chain was obtained from a study of blood T cell repertoires in COVID-19. Study background: T cells, B-cell-depleted T cells, or PBMCs provided the cDNA or gDNA that served as material.

Looked up from germline, CDR1 is KGHDR and CDR2 is SFDVKD. The ends were cut back, 7 bases at V and 5 bases at J, with 13 bases in the middle. The CDR3 consists of 13 residues. Seattle participants joined during active infection and were tracked over time. In the study's own analysis: Counts of nucleated cells, estimated from reference gene primer amplification, were obtained. Only in-frame clones appear in the TCRdb table, and some are missing; sequencing was by immunoSEQ multiplex PCR. V and J calls and clone size are as listed in that table; D and trimming were resolved from the DNA. This sample has some 300,000 clones, with about 90% found just once.

Sequenced material: peripheral blood. V is TRBV24-1 and J is TRBJ1-2; possible D gene TRBD1, 6 bases. This TCR came from a woman aged 45-59 years with COVID-19, enrolled during active disease. CDR3 loop: CATSADRAYGYTF. The CDR3 DNA follows: TGTGCCACCAGCGCGGACAGAGCATATGGCTACACCTTC.